What follows describes a single T cell receptor beta chain. Its antigen is not known. Trimming removed 5 bases from V and 0 bases from J; junction bases left unmatched: 5. The CDR3 has 15 residues. CDR1 ENHRY and CDR2 SYGVKD come from the germline V gene. Researchers tagged individual cDNA molecules with unique molecular identifiers. In TCRdb, the 5' RACE reads were re-called with MiXCR into one record per CDR3 protein. The sample yields approximately 79,000 distinct CDR3 sequences, roughly 13% seen once. The data stem from a study of early T cells in non-severe SARS-CoV-2 infection. Overall study: Sequenced material consisted of bulk RNA (from unsorted whole blood), and chains were unpaired. Broader study findings: Missing private and CD4 specificities, VDJdb matching favored anti-spike CD8 responses.

This rearrangement joins TRBV10-3 to TRBJ2-3, with 7 nucleotides matching TRBD1. The sequencing sample was made of whole blood. This clonotype originated in an adult who was a healthcare worker with PCR-confirmed SARS-CoV-2 infection or an uninfected control (not recorded which). Written as DNA, the CDR3 is TGTGCCATCAGTACCGGACAGGTCAGCACAGATACGCAGTATTTT. This encodes CAISTGQVSTDTQYF.